This is a list of T cell receptor beta chains from one sample in a study of T cells in localized non-small cell lung cancer. Profiled with immunoSEQ multiplex PCR; TCRdb holds only in-frame clones, not every one. This sample has some 1,400 clones, with 15% to 20% found just once. Sample: lung tumor tissue, taken before any cancer treatment. The receptors shown here come from an older female donor with stage I squamous cell lung carcinoma. CDR3s include the opening cysteine and the closing phenylalanine or tryptophan. Fields, in order: CDR3 DNA, CDR3 protein, J gene, D gene, V gene, clone size. D genes are given only for firm matches. Some rows have no size entry. The others give once, few or many, or a class for an expanded clone.

TGCAGCGTCGCGGGGGACAGGGTAAATGGCTACACCTTC | CSVAGDRVNGYTF | TRBJ1-2 | TRBD1 | TRBV29-1 | few
TGTGCCAGCAGCTTAGGGGGCCGGAGCTATGGCTACACCTTC | CASSLGGRSYGYTF | TRBJ1-2 | . | TRBV11-3 | few
TGTGCCAGCAGCTTGACTGGAGGGCCGACAGATACGCAGTATTTT | CASSLTGGPTDTQYF | TRBJ2-3 | . | TRBV11-3 | few
TGTGCCAGCAGCTTAAGCGGAGGGGCCGGGGAGCAGTACTTC | CASSLSGGAGEQYF | TRBJ2-7 | . | TRBV11-3 | .
TGTGCCAGCGCGGACGTCTCCTACGAGCAGTACTTC | CASADVSYEQYF | TRBJ2-7 | . | TRBV28 | .
TGTGCCATCACAGGGGTTGATGGCAATCAGCCCCAGCATTTT | CAITGVDGNQPQHF | TRBJ1-5 | . | TRBV12-2 | medium-sized
TGTGCCAGCAGCTCGGGCCGAGGGACTACGGACAATGAGCAGTTCTTC | CASSSGRGTTDNEQFF | TRBJ2-1 | TRBD2 | TRBV11-3 | medium-sized
TGTGCCAGCAGTCGCCGACAGGGGAGGATGAACACTGAAGCTTTCTTT | CASSRRQGRMNTEAFF | TRBJ1-1 | TRBD1 | TRBV6-8 | few
TGTGCCAGCACCTCGGGACTAGCGGGAGGTAACATTCAGTACTTC | CASTSGLAGGNIQYF | TRBJ2-4 | TRBD2 | TRBV6-8 | few
TGTGCCAGCAGCTCCGGACAGGGTGACCCCCAAGAGACCCAGTACTTC | CASSSGQGDPQETQYF | TRBJ2-5 | TRBD1 | TRBV11-3 | large
TGTGCCTGGAGTCCTGACTGGGGGGATGAAAAACTGTTTTTT | CAWSPDWGDEKLFF | TRBJ1-4 | . | TRBV30 | .
TGTGCCAGCAGTCCGCCTAGGGGAAAACTGTTTTTT | CASSPPRGKLFF | TRBJ1-4 | . | TRBV28 | .
TGCAGCGTTGAAACCAGAGGAGAGGTAGAGACCCAGTACTTC | CSVETRGEVETQYF | TRBJ2-5 | . | TRBV29-1 | .
TGTGCCAGCAGTATCCGGGAGGGACGTAACGAGCAGTACTTC | CASSIREGRNEQYF | TRBJ2-7 | TRBD2 | TRBV6-8 | .
TGTGCCAGCAGTCGTCTACAGGGGGCGGACGGAGAAAAACTGTTTTTT | CASSRLQGADGEKLFF | TRBJ1-4 | TRBD1 | TRBV6-8 | medium-sized
TGTGCCAGCAGCTTAACAGGGGTGGACAATCAGCCCCAGCATTTT | CASSLTGVDNQPQHF | TRBJ1-5 | TRBD1 | TRBV11-3 | medium-sized
TGTGCCATCAGTAGGACTAGCGGGATTTCGGAGACCCAGTACTTC | CAISRTSGISETQYF | TRBJ2-5 | TRBD2 | TRBV6-8 | medium-sized
TGTGCCAGTAGTATGGCTAGCGGGACCACAGATACGCAGTATTTT | CASSMASGTTDTQYF | TRBJ2-3 | TRBD2 | TRBV19 | .
TGTGCCAGCAGCGTAGGCGGGGGGTGGGAGTATGGCCAAGAGACCCAGTACTTC | CASSVGGGWEYGQETQYF | TRBJ2-5 | TRBD2 | TRBV9 | few
TGCGCCAGCAGTCAGCCGACAGGGTGGGGACCCGCAAGCATTCAGTACTTC | CASSQPTGWGPASIQYF | TRBJ2-4 | TRBD1 | TRBV23-1 | once
TGCGCCAGCAGCCCGGGGGGAGTCAACGAGCAGTACTTC | CASSPGGVNEQYF | TRBJ2-7 | TRBD2 | TRBV4-1 | few
TGTGCCAGCAGCTTAGAGGGCGGAGTGAGCTCCTACGAGCAGTACTTC | CASSLEGGVSSYEQYF | TRBJ2-7 | . | TRBV11-3 | few
TGTGCCAGCAGCGTATCCGGGGCCTTTAACTATGGCTACACCTTC | CASSVSGAFNYGYTF | TRBJ1-2 | . | TRBV9 | medium-sized
TGTGCCATCGGGGACAGAACAACGGAAAAACTGTTTTTT | CAIGDRTTEKLFF | TRBJ1-4 | TRBD1 | TRBV28 | few
TGCAGGGCGACGTCCGGGAGGGACACAGATACGCAGTATTTT | CRATSGRDTDTQYF | TRBJ2-3 | TRBD2 | TRBV29-1 | .
TGTGCCAGCAGCGTAGGGGCTAGCGGGAGATCAGGAGAGACCCAGTACTTC | CASSVGASGRSGETQYF | TRBJ2-5 | TRBD2 | TRBV9 | .
TGTGCCAGCTCACCCACAGGGGCCTACGAGCAGTACTTC | CASSPTGAYEQYF | TRBJ2-7 | TRBD1 | TRBV18 | .
TGTGCCAGCAGTTACTCCGGAAGGGTCCCTTGGGATGAGCAGTTCTTC | CASSYSGRVPWDEQFF | TRBJ2-1 | . | TRBV6-8 | few
TGTGCCAGCAGTAGACAGGTAGTCGCGGGGAATGAGCAGTTCTTC | CASSRQVVAGNEQFF | TRBJ2-1 | . | TRBV6-8 | medium-sized
TGTGCCAGCAGCGTAGAAGCGTGGACCGGGGAGCTGTTTTTT | CASSVEAWTGELFF | TRBJ2-2 | . | TRBV9 | medium-sized
TGTGCCAGCAGCTTGGGTCGGTACCTTCACGAGCAGTACTTC | CASSLGRYLHEQYF | TRBJ2-7 | . | TRBV11-3 | few
TGTGCCAGCAGCTTGGTATTACCCAACCTCAGGGAGCAGTTCTTC | CASSLVLPNLREQFF | TRBJ2-1 | . | TRBV11-3 | few
TGTGCCAGCAGCTTCTTCCTAGCGGGTTCCTACGAGCAGTACTTC | CASSFFLAGSYEQYF | TRBJ2-7 | TRBD2 | TRBV28 | few
TGTGCCAGCGCGGAAGGGCTTGGTGGCTACACCTTC | CASAEGLGGYTF | TRBJ1-2 | . | TRBV28 | .
TGTGCCAGCAGTCTACCTTACAATGAGCAGTTCTTC | CASSLPYNEQFF | TRBJ2-1 | . | TRBV28 | few
TGTGCCAGCAGCTTGGTCCACACCCCCTATGGCTACACCTTC | CASSLVHTPYGYTF | TRBJ1-2 | . | TRBV11-3 | medium-sized
TGTGCCAGCACCTATTCTACAGGAGCCAAAAACATTCAGTACTTC | CASTYSTGAKNIQYF | TRBJ2-4 | . | TRBV6-8 | .
TGCGCCAGCAGCCAAAAGAGAGCGGGAGGCGTGGGGACCGGGGAGCTGTTTTTT | CASSQKRAGGVGTGELFF | TRBJ2-2 | . | TRBV1 | .
TGTGCCAGCAGCTCTTTAGCGGGCGGAACAGATACGCAGTATTTT | CASSSLAGGTDTQYF | TRBJ2-3 | TRBD2 | TRBV11-3 | medium-sized
TGTGCCAGCAGTTTATCCAGGAACACTGAAGCTTTCTTT | CASSLSRNTEAFF | TRBJ1-1 | . | TRBV28 | large
TGTGCCAGCAGCTTGGGGGGAGGGCCTGTCGAGCAGTACTTC | CASSLGGGPVEQYF | TRBJ2-7 | TRBD2 | TRBV11-3 | medium-sized
TGTGCCAGCAGTTTTGAACAGACTGGAAACACCATATATTTT | CASSFEQTGNTIYF | TRBJ1-3 | . | TRBV6-8 | few
TGTGCCAGCTCGGTGAACACTGAAGCTTTCTTT | CASSVNTEAFF | TRBJ1-1 | . | TRBV6-4 | many
TGTGCCAGCAGCGCTCGACAGGGCTCTGGAAACACCATATATTTT | CASSARQGSGNTIYF | TRBJ1-3 | TRBD1 | TRBV9 | few
TGTGCCATCACACCGCAGGGGAACACCGGGGAGCTGTTTTTT | CAITPQGNTGELFF | TRBJ2-2 | . | TRBV6-8 | large
TGTGCCAGCAGCTTAAACGGGCAGGGCACTAGCAATCAGCCCCAGCATTTT | CASSLNGQGTSNQPQHF | TRBJ1-5 | . | TRBV11-3 | medium-sized
TGTGCCAGCAGTTTTGGACTAGTCGCCAATGAGCAGTTCTTC | CASSFGLVANEQFF | TRBJ2-1 | TRBD2 | TRBV11-3 | medium-sized
TGTGCCAGCAGTTCAGGGGGACAGGAGTCCTACGAGCAGTACTTC | CASSSGGQESYEQYF | TRBJ2-7 | TRBD1 | TRBV28 | few
TGTGCCAGTAGTTCGTGGACAGGGGGCGGGAACACTGAAGCTTTCTTT | CASSSWTGGGNTEAFF | TRBJ1-1 | TRBD1 | TRBV19 | few
TGTGCCAGCTCTTGGGGGTTAGACTCCTACGAGCAGTACTTC | CASSWGLDSYEQYF | TRBJ2-7 | . | TRBV18 | few